Listed here are 9 T cell receptor beta chains from one sample, sequenced in a study of T cell changes during pregnancy in multiple sclerosis. Generated by immunoSEQ multiplex PCR, the TCRdb table keeps only in-frame clones and is missing some. The top ten clones hold 2.5% to 3% of a sample with around 62,000 clones, roughly 87% of them seen once. The source material was peripheral blood, sampled in the first trimester of pregnancy. The receptors were sampled from a female donor with multiple sclerosis, enrolled in a pregnancy study.

The V call is TRBV5-1, the J call TRBJ2-5; weak D call: TRBD2 (6 bases). Germline CDR1 is SGHRS and CDR2 is YFSETQ. Trimming removed 3 bases at V and 2 bases at J, with 11 bases between. The CDR3 has 14 amino acids. The DNA for the CDR3 is TGCGCCAGCAGCTGGAGAGGAGGGCAAGAGACCCAGTACTTC. It codes for CASSWRGGQETQYF.

The rearrangement uses TRBV5-1 and TRBJ1-1, with 7 nucleotides matching TRBD1. The ends lost 4 bases at V and 0 bases at J; junction bases unmatched: 15. Germline-derived CDR1 and CDR2 are SGHRS and YFSETQ. The CDR3 runs 18 residues. The DNA of the CDR3 is TGCGCCAGCAGCGAGGGGGCGAATCTTAGGCTTATGAACACTGAAGCTTTCTTT. Translated: CASSEGANLRLMNTEAFF.

The CDR3 is CASSLEKNRLRPAGELFF. CDR3 coding DNA: TGTGCCAGCAGCTTAGAGAAAAATCGGCTCAGGCCAGCCGGGGAGCTGTTTTTT. This chain joins TRBV7-2 and TRBJ2-2; D gene ambiguous. Between the trimmed V and J ends, which lost 1 base and 6 bases, there was a span of 21 bases. The CDR3 extends over 18 amino acids. CDR1 SGHTA and CDR2 FQGNSA come from the germline V gene. Supplemented by reference TRBV7-2 and TRBJ2-2, the full variable domain reads GAGVSQSPSNKVTEKGKDVELRCDPISGHTALYWYRQSLGQGLEFLIYFQGNSAPDKSGLPSDRFSAERTGGSVSTLTIQRTQQEDSAVYLCASSLEKNRLRPAGELFFGEGSRLTVL.

This clone was detected a few times. This sequence joins TRBV7-8 and TRBJ1-2, with D uncertain. The CDR3 extends over 14 amino acids. The V gene's germline CDR1 is SGHVS and CDR2 FQNEAQ. Trimming stripped 5 bases from V and 3 bases from J, with 13 bases between. The CDR3 DNA follows: TGTGCCAGCAGCCCGAGGGCGAGGGACTATGGCTACACCTTC. Protein product: CASSPRARDYGYTF.

This sequence joins TRBV9 and TRBJ2-7, with TRBD2 matching 14 bases. CDR1 and CDR2 (germline): SGDLS, YYNGEE. V shed 3 bases, J shed 3 bases, and the junction held 5 bases outside the gene matches. The CDR3 is 16 residues long. In DNA, the CDR3 is TGTGCCAGCAGCGCCGGACTAGCGGGAGGCATCTACGAGCAGTACTTC. Amino acids: CASSAGLAGGIYEQYF. The full variable domain, in which reference TRBV9 and TRBJ2-7 provide the parts outside the CDR3, is DSGVTQTPKHLITATGQRVTLRCSPRSGDLSVYWYQQSLDQGLQFLIQYYNGEERAKGNILERFSAQQFPDLHSELNLSSLELGDSALYFCASSAGLAGGIYEQYFGPGTRLTVT.

The chain recombines TRBV6-5 with TRBJ2-7; TRBD2 matches at 8 bases. V lost 11 bases, J lost 3 bases, and 9 bases stayed unmatched. The CDR3 runs 13 residues. The germline CDR1 and CDR2 sequences are MNHEY and SVGAGI. The CDR3 DNA sequence: TGTGCCGCAACTAAGGCGGGGGGCTACGAGCAGTACTTC. This translates into CAATKAGGYEQYF.

The chain is built from TRBV5-1 and TRBJ1-4, with a weak D call TRBD1 (6 bases). CDR3 size: 15 residues. The germline V gene has CDR1 SGHRS and CDR2 YFSETQ. V lost 4 bases and J lost 8, with 18 bases in between. This CDR3 reads CASSTLGTKAEKLFF. The CDR3, as DNA: TGCGCCAGCAGCACCCTCGGGACAAAAGCCGAAAAACTGTTTTTT.

The V call is TRBV19, the J call TRBJ1-2, with D tentatively TRBD1 (6 bases). Between the trimmed V and J ends, which lost 3 bases and 3 bases, there was a span of 20 bases. The CDR3 is 17 amino acids. Germline V gene lookup returns CDR1 LNHDA and CDR2 SQIVND (reference sequence). The CDR3 protein is CASSIFPNQGHHYGYTF. The CDR3 bases are TGTGCCAGTAGTATCTTCCCCAATCAGGGGCACCACTATGGCTACACCTTC. Full variable domain (rest looked up from reference TRBV19 and TRBJ1-2): DGGITQSPKYLFRKEGQNVTLSCEQNLNHDAMYWYRQDPGQGLRLIYYSQIVNDFQKGDIAEGYSVSREKKESFPLTVTSAQKNPTAFYLCASSIFPNQGHHYGYTFGSGTRLTVV.

The CDR3 bases are TGTGCCAGTAGCGACAGGGTCGACACTGAAGCTTTCTTT. This encodes CASSDRVDTEAFF. The genes are TRBV19 and TRBJ1-1; 7 positions match TRBD1. The junction had 4 bases not matched to a gene; V was cut back by 6 bases and J by 3 bases. This CDR3 has 13 amino acids. Germline values: CDR1 LNHDA, CDR2 SQIVND (reference sequence).